This passage covers 3 T cell receptor beta chains from one sample sequenced in a study of blood T cell repertoires in COVID-19. Using immunoSEQ multiplex PCR, the repertoire was profiled, and TCRdb retains in-frame clones only, with some absent. There are about 250,000 clones in the sample; under 90% occur only once, and around 1.8% lies in the top ten. The specimen was PBMCs or T cells enriched from blood (not recorded which). The receptors stem from a man aged 35 to 55 who had recovered from COVID-19.

The rearrangement links TRBV3-1 (or the pseudogene TRBV3-2) to TRBJ2-7, with unresolved D. The CDR3 extends over 16 amino acids. V lost 1 base, J lost 4 bases, and 17 bases lay in between. Germline values: CDR1 LGHDT, CDR2 YNNKEL (reference sequence). The CDR3 coding sequence is TGTGCCAGCAGCCAAGGTAGTGACACTCGATCTTACGAGCAGTACTTC. This gives the protein CASSQGSDTRSYEQYF.

V gene TRBV2 combines with J gene TRBJ2-1; perhaps TRBD2 as D (5 bases). The CDR3 contains 15 residues. Germline V gives CDR1 SNHLY, CDR2 FYNNEI. V was clipped by 1 base and J by 4 bases, with 11 bases between them. CDR3 region: CASSEEGAEYNEQFF. CDR3 DNA sequence: TGTGCCAGCAGTGAAGAGGGAGCGGAATACAATGAGCAGTTCTTC. Variable domain in full (rest from reference TRBV2 and TRBJ2-1): EPEVTQTPSHQVTQMGQEVILRCVPISNHLYFYWYRQILGQKVEFLVSFYNNEISEKSEIFDDQFSVERPDGSNFTLKIRSTKLEDSAMYFCASSEEGAEYNEQFFGPGTRLTVL.

This clone was seen a handful of times. V and J are TRBV6-1 and TRBJ2-4; D possibly corresponds to TRBD2 (5 bases). From germline, CDR1 is MNHNS and CDR2 SASEGT. V lost 0 bases and J 2 bases, leaving 14 bases between the germline ends. The CDR3 contains 17 residues. The CDR3 spells CASSEARARGSKNIQYF. DNA of the CDR3: TGTGCCAGCAGTGAAGCGCGGGCTCGGGGTTCCAAAAACATTCAGTACTTC.